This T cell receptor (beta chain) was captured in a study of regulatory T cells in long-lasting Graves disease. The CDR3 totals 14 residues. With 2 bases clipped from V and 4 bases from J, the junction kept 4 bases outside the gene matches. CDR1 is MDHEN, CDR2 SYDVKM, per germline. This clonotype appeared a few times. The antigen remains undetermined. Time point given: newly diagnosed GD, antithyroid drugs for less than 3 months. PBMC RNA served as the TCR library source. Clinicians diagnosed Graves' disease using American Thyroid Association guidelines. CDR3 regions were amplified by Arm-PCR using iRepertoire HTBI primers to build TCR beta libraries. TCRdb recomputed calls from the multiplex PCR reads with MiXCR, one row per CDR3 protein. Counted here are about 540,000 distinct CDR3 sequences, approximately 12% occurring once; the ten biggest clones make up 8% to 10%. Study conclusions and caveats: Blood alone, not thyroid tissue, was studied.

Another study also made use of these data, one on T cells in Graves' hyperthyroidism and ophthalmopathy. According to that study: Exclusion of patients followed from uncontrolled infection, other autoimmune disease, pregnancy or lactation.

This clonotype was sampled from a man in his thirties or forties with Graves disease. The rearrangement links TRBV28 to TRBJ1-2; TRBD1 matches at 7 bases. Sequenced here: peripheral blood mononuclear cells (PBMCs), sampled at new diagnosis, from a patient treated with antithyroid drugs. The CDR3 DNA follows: TGTGCCAGCAGTTTAGGCGACAGGGCCTATGGCTACACCTTC. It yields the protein CASSLGDRAYGYTF.